A single T cell receptor (beta chain) is shown here with its context. This record comes from a study of blood T cell repertoires in COVID-19. About the study: Samples came from the United States, Italy and Spain, spanning acute and convalescent COVID-19.

CDR1 and CDR2 from the germline V gene are SGHTA and FQGNSA. The V end was cut by 1 base, the J end by 8 bases, with 14 bases between. CDR3 length equals 14 residues. Methods used by the authors: For nucleated cells, counts were estimated from reference gene primer amplification. Measured with immunoSEQ multiplex PCR; TCRdb has only the in-frame clones, and not every one. Clone size and the V and J calls come from that table; the DNA yielded D and trimming. The sample contains fewer than 15,000 clones, almost 90% of which appear only once. The chain joins TRBV7-2 to TRBJ1-2; perhaps TRBD1 as D (5 bases). The sequence came from a human donor with active COVID-19. The donor label of this sample is uncertain. Specimen: peripheral blood. In DNA form, the CDR3 reads TGTGCCAGCAGCTTAGGGGGCTCCATGTTCGGCTACACCTTC. This codes for CASSLGGSMFGYTF.